This entry lists 9 T cell receptor beta chains sequenced from one sample in a study of cytomegalovirus exposure and HLA in healthy donors. The PCR made use of 60 Vbeta and 13 Jbeta primers. This table comes from immunoSEQ multiplex PCR, and its TCRdb copy is limited to in-frame clones, with some not included. The sample consists of about 190,000 clones, over 70% of them appearing once. Sequencing input: PBMCs. The receptors shown here come from a man in his fifties in good health and CMV-seronegative.

V gene TRBV6-4 combines with J gene TRBJ2-3, with D perhaps TRBD1 (6 bases). Trimming stripped 6 bases from V and 2 bases from J, with 12 bases between. The CDR3 consists of 14 residues. The germline V gene has CDR1 MRHNA and CDR2 SNTAGT. CDR3 in amino acids: CASRTDSATDTQYF. The DNA of the CDR3 is TGTGCCAGCAGGACGGACAGTGCCACAGATACGCAGTATTTT.

V is TRBV6-5 and J is TRBJ2-7; 8 positions match TRBD2. The junction had 14 bases not matched to a gene; V was cut back by 6 bases and J by 7 bases. Germline CDR1 is MNHEY and CDR2 is SVGAGI. The CDR3 is made up of 15 amino acids. The CDR3 DNA sequence: TGTGCCAGCAGACCTGATAGCGGGGCACGGGGGGAGCAGTACTTC. Residues: CASRPDSGARGEQYF.

This sequence joins TRBV13 and TRBJ2-1, with D unresolved. The CDR3 has 11 residues. Germline assignment: CDR1 PRHDT and CDR2 FYEKMQ (reference sequence). V was cut by 4 bases and J by 9 bases, with 7 bases left in between. CDR3 amino acids: CASSSSGEQFF. In DNA, the CDR3 is TGTGCCAGCAGCTCTTCGGGTGAGCAGTTCTTC.

Only a few counts were recorded for this clone. This chain links TRBV5-6 with TRBJ1-6; D might be TRBD1 (6 bases). The CDR3 runs to 12 residues. V lost 1 base to trimming and J lost 14 bases, with 10 bases between them. Germline V gene data show CDR1 as SGHDT and CDR2 as YYEEEE. The CDR3 sequence: CASSLNRATLHF. CDR3 DNA: TGTGCCAGCAGCTTGAACAGGGCAACCCTCCACTTT.

V is TRBV29-1 and J is TRBJ1-2; the match to TRBD1 covers 8 bases. V was pared by 3 bases and J by 3 bases, with 21 bases of the junction left unmatched. The CDR3 spans 19 residues. Germline V gene sequence: CDR1 SQVTM, CDR2 ANQGSEA. Written as DNA, the CDR3 is TGCAGCGTTGATCCCACATACAACAAGGACAGGGTTGGTGACTATGGCTACACCTTC. Protein product: CSVDPTYNKDRVGDYGYTF.

V gene TRBV5-1 combines with J gene TRBJ2-1, with 16 bases matching TRBD2. This CDR3 region has 15 residues. J was trimmed by 10 bases and V by 4 bases; bases with no gene match: 5. Germline V gene lookup returns CDR1 SGHRS and CDR2 YFSETQ. CDR3 loop: CASSPGTSGGEEQFF. As DNA, the CDR3 is TGCGCCAGCAGCCCGGGGACTAGCGGGGGGGAGGAGCAGTTCTTC.

This chain uses TRBV2 with TRBJ1-5; D gene uncertain. CDR1 is SNHLY and CDR2 is FYNNEI in the germline V gene. CDR3 length: 13 amino acids. V lost 11 bases to trimming and J lost 2 bases, with 13 bases between them. The CDR3 nucleotides are TGTGCCGGTCGTGGGGAGGGCAATCAGCCCCAGCATTTT. Protein sequence: CAGRGEGNQPQHF.

V usage is TRBV10-3 and J usage is TRBJ1-4; D ambiguous. The V gene's germline CDR1 is ENHRY and CDR2 SYGVKD. Trimming took off 11 bases at V and 0 bases at J, with 10 bases between the two ends. The CDR3 length is 13 residues. CDR3 DNA sequence: TGTGCCGCCACGGCGGCAACTAATGAAAAACTGTTTTTT. Translating it yields CAATAATNEKLFF.

The V and J genes are TRBV7-2 and TRBJ1-1; no clear D. The V gene's germline CDR1 is SGHTA and CDR2 FQGNSA. This CDR3 region has 13 residues. Trimming took off 1 base at V and 4 bases at J, with 7 bases between the two ends. The CDR3: CASSLDVATEAFF. For the CDR3, the DNA is TGTGCCAGCAGCTTAGATGTGGCCACTGAAGCTTTCTTT.